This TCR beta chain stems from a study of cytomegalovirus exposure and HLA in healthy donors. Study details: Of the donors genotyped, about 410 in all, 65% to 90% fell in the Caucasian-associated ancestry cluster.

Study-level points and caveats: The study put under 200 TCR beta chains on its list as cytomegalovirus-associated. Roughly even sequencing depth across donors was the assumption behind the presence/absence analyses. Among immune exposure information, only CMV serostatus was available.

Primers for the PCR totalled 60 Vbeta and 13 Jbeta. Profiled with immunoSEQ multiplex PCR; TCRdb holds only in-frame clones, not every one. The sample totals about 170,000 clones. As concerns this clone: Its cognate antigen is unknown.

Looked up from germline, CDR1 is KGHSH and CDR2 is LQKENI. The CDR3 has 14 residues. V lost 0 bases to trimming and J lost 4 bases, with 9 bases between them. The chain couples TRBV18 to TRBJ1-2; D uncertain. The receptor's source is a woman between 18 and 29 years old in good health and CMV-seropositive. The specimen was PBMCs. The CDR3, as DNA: TGTGCCAGCTCACCACCGTCCCGGGGCTATGGCTACACCTTC. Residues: CASSPPSRGYGYTF.